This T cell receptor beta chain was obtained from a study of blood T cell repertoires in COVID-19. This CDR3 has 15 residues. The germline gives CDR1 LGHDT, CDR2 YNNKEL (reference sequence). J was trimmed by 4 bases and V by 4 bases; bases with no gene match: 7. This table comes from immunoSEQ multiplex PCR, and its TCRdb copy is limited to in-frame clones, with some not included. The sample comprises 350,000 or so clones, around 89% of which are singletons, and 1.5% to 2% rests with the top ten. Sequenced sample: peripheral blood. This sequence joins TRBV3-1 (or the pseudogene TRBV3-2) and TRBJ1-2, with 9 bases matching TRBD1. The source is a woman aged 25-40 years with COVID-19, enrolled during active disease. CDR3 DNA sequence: TGTGCCAGCAGCCCAACAGGGGGCGCTGCCTATGGCTACACCTTC. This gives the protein CASSPTGGAAYGYTF.